These T cell receptor beta chains were read from a single sample in a study of OX40 agonist ivuxolimab in advanced cancers. Clones were read by immunoSEQ multiplex PCR, and TCRdb kept only the in-frame ones, dropping some. The sample records 55,000 or so clones, approximately 86% being singletons. The sample was CD4+ or CD8+ T cells sorted from blood, taken in a trial of the OX40 agonist ivuxolimab. The receptors come from an adult with an advanced solid tumor such as melanoma, head and neck, liver or kidney cancer. The CDR3 runs from the conserved cysteine through the conserved F or W. Fields, in order: clone size, J gene, V gene, D gene, CDR3 protein, CDR3 DNA. A D gene is named only where the DNA matches it firmly. Clone size is shown for a subset of rows, as once, few, many or a class of expanded clone.

clone size: -
J gene: TRBJ1-2
V gene: TRBV6-1
D gene: TRBD1
CDR3 protein: CASRQGGNYGYTF
CDR3 DNA: TGTGCCAGCCGACAGGGTGGGAACTATGGCTACACCTTC

clone size: once
J gene: TRBJ2-1
V gene: TRBV7-3
D gene: -
CDR3 protein: CASSLRGSSYNEQFF
CDR3 DNA: TGTGCCAGCAGCCTTCGGGGGAGCTCCTACAATGAGCAGTTCTTC

clone size: -
J gene: TRBJ2-2
V gene: TRBV29-1
D gene: -
CDR3 protein: CSVVSWEGVTGELFF
CDR3 DNA: TGCAGCGTTGTATCGTGGGAGGGGGTCACCGGGGAGCTGTTTTTT

clone size: -
J gene: TRBJ1-1
V gene: TRBV7-2
D gene: -
CDR3 protein: CASSPTGHPNTEAFF
CDR3 DNA: TGTGCCAGCAGCCCGACGGGACACCCGAACACTGAAGCTTTCTTT

clone size: -
J gene: TRBJ1-6
V gene: TRBV29-1
D gene: -
CDR3 protein: CSVGPDRSSPLHF
CDR3 DNA: TGCAGCGTAGGCCCGGACCGCAGTTCACCCCTCCACTTT

clone size: -
J gene: TRBJ2-7
V gene: TRBV5-1
D gene: -
CDR3 protein: CASSLGGNYEQYF
CDR3 DNA: TGCGCCAGCAGCTTGGGGGGTAACTACGAGCAGTACTTC

clone size: -
J gene: TRBJ2-5
V gene: TRBV5-4
D gene: -
CDR3 protein: CASSLFSTGGETQYF
CDR3 DNA: TGTGCCAGCAGCTTGTTTTCGACGGGTGGGGAGACCCAGTACTTC

clone size: few
J gene: TRBJ1-2
V gene: TRBV28
D gene: -
CDR3 protein: CASTMPDRPESYTF
CDR3 DNA: TGTGCCAGCACCATGCCCGACAGGCCGGAAAGCTACACCTTC

clone size: -
J gene: TRBJ2-3
V gene: TRBV4-2
D gene: -
CDR3 protein: CASSQGPTGTLLTDTQYF
CDR3 DNA: TGTGCCAGCAGCCAAGGACCCACGGGGACTCTTCTCACAGATACGCAGTATTTT

clone size: -
J gene: TRBJ1-2
V gene: TRBV19
D gene: -
CDR3 protein: CASSPQTRDNYYGYTF
CDR3 DNA: TGTGCCAGTAGTCCCCAAACCCGGGACAACTACTATGGCTACACCTTC

clone size: -
J gene: TRBJ1-6
V gene: TRBV2
D gene: -
CDR3 protein: CASSESRSSPLHF
CDR3 DNA: TGTGCCAGCAGTGAATCAAGGTCTTCACCCCTCCACTTT

clone size: once
J gene: TRBJ2-7
V gene: TRBV10-2
D gene: TRBD2
CDR3 protein: CASSEPRRGGDEQYF
CDR3 DNA: TGCGCCAGCAGTGAGCCTCGACGGGGGGGGGACGAGCAGTACTTC

clone size: -
J gene: TRBJ2-7
V gene: TRBV11-2
D gene: TRBD2
CDR3 protein: CASSLIRGGSSYEQYF
CDR3 DNA: TGTGCCAGCAGCTTAATTCGCGGGGGAAGCTCCTACGAGCAGTACTTC